Following are 8 T cell receptor beta chains from one sample sequenced in a study of T cell responses to AZD1222 COVID-19 vaccine. The table came from immunoSEQ multiplex PCR; TCRdb's copy has only in-frame clones and leaves some out. Among 100,000 to 150,000 clones, around 89% were seen once, and the ten largest hold 3.5% to 4.5%. The starting material was peripheral blood, obtained on day 0 of AZD1222 vaccination. All receptors derive from an adult in good health.

In its sample, this clone was seen many times. The genes are TRBV28 and TRBJ1-2; tentatively, D is TRBD1 (5 bases). V was shortened by 10 bases and J by 4 bases, with 16 bases between the two germline ends. Germline values: CDR1 MDHEN, CDR2 SYDVKM. CDR3 size: 13 residues. CDR3 sequence reads: CATTTQGPYGYTF. CDR3 coding DNA: TGTGCCACCACAACCCAGGGACCCTATGGCTACACCTTC.

This rearrangement joins TRBV2 to TRBJ1-2; no firm D call. CDR1 SNHLY and CDR2 FYNNEI come from the germline V gene. CDR3 length equals 16 residues. Trimming left V 10 bases short and J 4 bases short, with 25 bases between. The DNA for the CDR3 is TGTGCCACCAAGCATGCGGCGGATTCTTCCATCTATGGCTACACCTTC. This encodes CATKHAADSSIYGYTF.

In this sample, this clone turned up once. J is TRBJ2-7 and V is TRBV6-6, with TRBD2 matching 16 bases. Germline V gene data show CDR1 as MNHNY and CDR2 as SVGAGI (reference sequence). The CDR3 sequence is 20 residues long. V trimming: 6 bases; J trimming: 6 bases; junction bases outside the gene matches: 20. DNA for the CDR3: TGTGCCAGCAGCCGACAGTCCGGGACTAGCGGGGGGGGTCCCCGTGGCGAGCAGTACTTC. It codes for CASSRQSGTSGGGPRGEQYF.

The chain combines TRBV11-3 with TRBJ2-7; D possibly matches TRBD1 or TRBD2 (5 bases each). Germline CDR1 and CDR2: SGHNT and YENEEA. Trimming removed 5 bases at V and 2 bases at J, with 13 bases between. The CDR3 sequence is 14 residues long. For the CDR3, the DNA is TGTGCCAGCAGCCAGGGAGCGGCCGCCTACGAGCAGTACTTC. This sequence encodes CASSQGAAAYEQYF.

This chain joins TRBV3-1 (or the pseudogene TRBV3-2) and TRBJ1-5, with D perhaps TRBD1 (6 bases). CDR3 length equals 14 residues. The V gene's germline CDR1 is LGHDT and CDR2 YNNKEL (reference sequence). The V end was cut by 1 base, the J end by 4 bases, with 8 bases between. CDR3 nucleotide sequence: TGTGCCAGCAGCCAAGGTGGACAGAATCAGCCCCAGCATTTT. It yields the protein CASSQGGQNQPQHF.

The rearrangement links TRBV19 to TRBJ1-5, with unresolved D. Germline V gene data show CDR1 as LNHDA and CDR2 as SQIVND (reference sequence). V was trimmed by 0 bases and J by 2 bases, leaving 11 bases between them. The CDR3 extends over 16 amino acids. The CDR3 DNA follows: TGTGCCAGTAGTATAGATTCGACTGGTGGCAATCAGCCCCAGCATTTT. Encoded protein: CASSIDSTGGNQPQHF.

The rearrangement uses TRBV15 and TRBJ1-1; 7 nucleotides match TRBD1. Germline V gene data show CDR1 as LNHNV and CDR2 as YYDKDF (reference sequence). This CDR3 spans 14 amino acids. V was clipped by 4 bases and J by 0 bases; unmatched bases: 2. CDR3 sequence (DNA): TGTGCCACCAGCAACAGGGGCATGAACACTGAAGCTTTCTTT. Amino acids: CATSNRGMNTEAFF.

This chain joins TRBV27 and TRBJ1-4; a weak D match, TRBD1 (6 bases). CDR1 and CDR2 from the germline V gene are MNHEY and SMNVEV (reference sequence). The CDR3 has 15 amino acids. With 6 bases removed from V and 7 bases from J, the gap between germline ends came to 18 bases. CDR3 region: CASRTPGGQVEKLFF. The CDR3 DNA reads TGTGCCAGCAGAACCCCCGGGGGGCAGGTTGAAAAACTGTTTTTT. The variable domain in full, completed from reference TRBV27 and TRBJ1-4, reads EAQVTQNPRYLITVTGKKLTVTCSQNMNHEYMSWYRQDPGLGLRQIYYSMNVEVTDKGDVPEGYKVSRKEKRNFPLILESPSPNQTSLYFCASRTPGGQVEKLFFGSGTQLSVL.